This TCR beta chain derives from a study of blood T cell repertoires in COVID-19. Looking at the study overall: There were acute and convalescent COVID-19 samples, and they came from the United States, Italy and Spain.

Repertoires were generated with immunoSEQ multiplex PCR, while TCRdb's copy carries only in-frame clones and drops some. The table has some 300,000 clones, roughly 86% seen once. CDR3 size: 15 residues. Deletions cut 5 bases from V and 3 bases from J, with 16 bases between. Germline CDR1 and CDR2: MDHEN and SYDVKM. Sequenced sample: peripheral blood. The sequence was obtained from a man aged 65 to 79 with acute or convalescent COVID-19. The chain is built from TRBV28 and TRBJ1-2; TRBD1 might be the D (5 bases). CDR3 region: CASSTGAGRYYGYTF. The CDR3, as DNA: TGTGCCAGCAGTACTGGGGCGGGACGATACTATGGCTACACCTTC.